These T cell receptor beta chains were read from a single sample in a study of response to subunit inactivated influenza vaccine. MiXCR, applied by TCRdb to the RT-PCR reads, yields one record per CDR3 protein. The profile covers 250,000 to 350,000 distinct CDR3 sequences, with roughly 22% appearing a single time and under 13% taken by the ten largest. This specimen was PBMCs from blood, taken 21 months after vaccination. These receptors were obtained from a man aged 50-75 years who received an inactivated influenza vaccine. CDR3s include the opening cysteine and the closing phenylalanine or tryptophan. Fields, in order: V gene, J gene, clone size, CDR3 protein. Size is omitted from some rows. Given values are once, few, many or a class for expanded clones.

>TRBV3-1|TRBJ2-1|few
CASSQAGVTWGPYNEQFF
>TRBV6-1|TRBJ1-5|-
CASSLTRTHSNQPQHF
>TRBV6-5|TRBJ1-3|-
CASRIGNTIYF
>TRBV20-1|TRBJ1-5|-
CSALRQSKEPQHF
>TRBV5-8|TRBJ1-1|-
CAGSLRTRQSTEAFF
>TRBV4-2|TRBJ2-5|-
CASSQDFQETQYF
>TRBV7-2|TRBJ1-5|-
CASSRGTGANQPQHF
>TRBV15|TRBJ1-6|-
CATSPRDSYYNSPLHF
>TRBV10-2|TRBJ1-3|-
CASKAVQGVGNTIYF
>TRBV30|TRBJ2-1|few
CAWTTGGAGNEQFF
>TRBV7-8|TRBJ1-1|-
CASSMARNTEAFF
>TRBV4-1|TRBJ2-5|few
CASSQEPYREQETQYF
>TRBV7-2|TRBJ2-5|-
CASSLGSQGFGETQYF
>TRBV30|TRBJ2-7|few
CAWSVIEGISGSYEQYF
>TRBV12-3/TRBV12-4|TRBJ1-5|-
CASSRDRESHQPQHF
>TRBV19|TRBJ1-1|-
CASSIGSLNTEAFF
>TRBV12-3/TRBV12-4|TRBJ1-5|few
CASSLGGPRDGFPQHF
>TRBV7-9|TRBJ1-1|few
CASSSLGRENTEAFF
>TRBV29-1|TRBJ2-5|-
CSVEGTGGYGTQYF
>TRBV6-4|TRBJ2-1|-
CASSDSYPFYNEQFF
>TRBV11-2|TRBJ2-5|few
CASSLYRDSQETQYF
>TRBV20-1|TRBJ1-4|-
CSASWDLMNEKLFF
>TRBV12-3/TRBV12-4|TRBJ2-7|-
CASSRTGAGYEQYF
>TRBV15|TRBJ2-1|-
CATSRDTQSEIIYNEQFF
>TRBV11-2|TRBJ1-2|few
CASSSQGASGRGSYGYTF
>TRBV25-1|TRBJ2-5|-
CASRSSGETQYF
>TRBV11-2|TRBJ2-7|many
CASSVSYEQYF
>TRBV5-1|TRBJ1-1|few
CASSLGQGANTEAFF
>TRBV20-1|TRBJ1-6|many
CSARATGEYSPLHF
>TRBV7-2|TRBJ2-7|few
CASSFGITTAQYEQYF
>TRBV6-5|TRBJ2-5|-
CASSSPSGSQETQYF
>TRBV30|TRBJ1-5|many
CAWSPGWAQPQHF
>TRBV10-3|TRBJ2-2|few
CAISRRAGGELFF
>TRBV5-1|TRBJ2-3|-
CASSPLGTRGTDTQYF
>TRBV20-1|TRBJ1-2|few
CSASVRPSMRYTF
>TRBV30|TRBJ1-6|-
CAWTTLGSNNSPLHF
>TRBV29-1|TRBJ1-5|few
CSVGQGENQPQHF
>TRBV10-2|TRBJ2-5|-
CASSLGRETQYF